The clone carrying this T cell receptor beta chain occurred many times. Sequence at one end of the junction differs from germline and may be a read error. Time point defined: newly diagnosed GD, antithyroid drugs for less than 3 months. The TCR library was made from RNA extracted from PBMCs. HTBI primers from iRepertoire and Arm-PCR of CDR3 regions yielded the TCR beta libraries. One entry per CDR3 protein results from TCRdb running MiXCR on the multiplex PCR reads. The table has 400,000 to 500,000 distinct CDR3 sequences, roughly 17% seen once. The sample is drawn from a study of regulatory T cells in long-lasting Graves disease. Germline V lookup: CDR1 KGHSH, CDR2 LQKENI. The CDR3 is 14 amino acids. A further study also used this sample, focusing on T cells in Graves' hyperthyroidism and ophthalmopathy. Per that paper: Each patient was aged 18 to 65 and had newly diagnosed hyperthyroidism of under 2 months' duration. TCR CDR3 underwent first-round RT-PCR with the HTBI primer set. Among thyroid clonotypes expanded above 0.001, most also appeared in blood.

This receptor was obtained from a woman aged 18-29 years with Graves disease. The chain links TRBV18 to TRBJ2-2; no clear D. The sample here was peripheral blood mononuclear cells (PBMCs), taken at new diagnosis, from a patient treated with antithyroid drugs. The CDR3 reads CTSSPPSVTGELFF. The CDR3 nucleotides are TGTACCAGCTCACCACCTTCGGTAACCGGGGAGCTGTTTTTT.